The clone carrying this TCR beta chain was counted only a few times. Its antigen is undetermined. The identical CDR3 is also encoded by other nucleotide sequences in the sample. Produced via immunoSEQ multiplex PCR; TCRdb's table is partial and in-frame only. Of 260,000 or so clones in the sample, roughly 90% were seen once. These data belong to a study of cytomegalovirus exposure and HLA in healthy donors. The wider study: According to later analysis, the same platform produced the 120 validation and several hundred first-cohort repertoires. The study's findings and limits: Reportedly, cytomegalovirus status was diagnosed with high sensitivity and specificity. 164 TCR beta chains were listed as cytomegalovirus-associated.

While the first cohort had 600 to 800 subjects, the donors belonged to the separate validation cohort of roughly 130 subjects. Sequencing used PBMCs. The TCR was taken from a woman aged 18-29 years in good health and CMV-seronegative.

For the CDR3, the DNA is TGTGCCACCAGCAGAGATCGAGAGACCCAGTACTTC. This sequence encodes CATSRDRETQYF. The J gene is TRBJ2-5, the V gene TRBV15, with unresolved D. Looked up from germline, CDR1 is LNHNV and CDR2 is YYDKDF (reference sequence). The CDR3 loop spans 12 amino acids. Deletions cut 0 bases from V and 4 bases from J, with 3 bases between.